The 26 T cell receptor beta chains below come from one sample, sequenced in a study of T-cell reconstitution after alpha-beta-depleted transplantation in children. It was with unique molecular identifiers that the TCRbeta library was prepared. From the PCR reads, TCRdb called clonotypes with MiXCR, one entry per CDR3 protein. The sample includes roughly 100,000 distinct CDR3 sequences, around 7.8% of them seen just once. The specimen comprised PBMCs, sampled before TCRalphabeta/CD19-depleted stem cell transplant. Receptor source: a boy aged 2 to 9 with acute lymphoblastic leukemia, due to receive a stem cell transplant.

There are a few counts of this clonotype. J is TRBJ2-7 and V is TRBV29-1; no clear D gene. The CDR3 has 15 residues. Trimming took 5 bases from V and 3 from J, leaving 20 bases between them. CDR1 is SQVTM and CDR2 is ANQGSEA in the germline V gene. As DNA, the CDR3 is TGCAGCGTTAAGGGTGGTGTCCCCCTTATCTACGAGCAGTACTTC. Its translation is CSVKGGVPLIYEQYF.

This clonotype was seen at least ten times. The chain combines TRBV5-1 with TRBJ2-7; no clear D gene. Germline loops: CDR1 SGHRS, CDR2 YFSETQ. The V end lost 2 bases, the J end lost 6 bases, and 15 bases lay between the germline ends. This CDR3 has 14 amino acids. This chain's CDR3 is CASSFDLPVSEQYF. The CDR3 nucleotides are TGCGCCAGCAGCTTTGATCTACCAGTGTCCGAGCAGTACTTC.

The genes are TRBV10-3 and TRBJ1-6, with 8 bases lining up with TRBD1. Per the germline V gene, CDR1 is ENHRY and CDR2 is SYGVKD. Trimming at V came to 2 bases and at J to 6 bases, leaving 3 bases not matched to a gene. The CDR3 is 15 amino acids. The CDR3 loop reads CAISEGTGLNSPLHF. Written as DNA, the CDR3 is TGTGCCATCAGTGAGGGGACAGGTCTTAATTCACCCCTCCACTTT.

This clonotype showed up many times. The V and J genes are TRBV27 and TRBJ2-3; D might be TRBD1 or TRBD2, each matching 6 bases. There are 15 residues in the CDR3. The V gene's germline CDR1 is MNHEY and CDR2 SMNVEV (reference sequence). Trimming took 2 bases from V and 1 from J, leaving 10 bases between them. The CDR3 is CASSLIGGRTDTQYF. The DNA of the CDR3 is TGTGCCAGCAGTTTAATCGGGGGCCGCACAGATACGCAGTATTTT.

This clonotype was observed a handful of times. The rearrangement uses TRBV3-1 and TRBJ2-7, with D possibly being TRBD1 or TRBD2 (5 bases each). The CDR3 length is 17 residues. V shed 1 base and J shed 2 bases, with 18 bases lying between them. CDR1 and CDR2 (germline): LGHDT, YNNKEL (reference sequence). The CDR3, as DNA: TGTGCCAGCAGCCAAGGAATAGGGACCCGTGTAACCTACGAGCAGTACTTC. Translating gives CASSQGIGTRVTYEQYF.

The table lists this clonotype with many counts. J is TRBJ2-7 and V is TRBV5-1, with D tentatively TRBD1 (6 bases). The V gene lost 4 bases and the J gene lost 0 bases, with 11 bases spanning the gap. The CDR3 spans 14 residues. Germline V gene sequence: CDR1 SGHRS, CDR2 YFSETQ. The CDR3 is CASSARDNSYEQYF. In nucleotides, the CDR3 is TGCGCCAGCAGCGCCCGGGACAACTCCTACGAGCAGTACTTC.

As concerns this clonotype: At one end the junction does not follow the germline gene, possibly because of a read error. This chain's CDR3 is CASSASGNSDQPQHF. CDR3 DNA: TGTGCCAGCAGCGCCTCGGGGAATAGCGATCAGCCCCAGCATTTT. The J gene is TRBJ1-5, the V gene TRBV7-2; no clear D. This CDR3 spans 15 amino acids. Germline V lookup: CDR1 SGHTA, CDR2 FQGNSA.

This clonotype was seen at least ten times. This chain uses TRBV4-2 with TRBJ2-2; tentatively, D is TRBD2 (7 bases). Germline V gives CDR1 LGHNA, CDR2 YNFKEQ. The length of the CDR3 is 16 residues. V was pared by 5 bases and J by 0 bases, with 13 bases between. The CDR3 region is CASSGRGASNTGELFF. The CDR3 nucleotides read TGTGCCAGCAGCGGTCGGGGGGCCTCGAACACCGGGGAGCTGTTTTTT.

The gene calls are TRBV5-1 and TRBJ2-7; 11 positions agree with TRBD1. This CDR3 has 14 residues. The V segment lost 4 bases and the J segment 4 bases; nucleotides outside the gene matches: 4. CDR1 and CDR2 (germline): SGHRS, YFSETQ. The CDR3, as DNA: TGCGCCAGCAGCCTGGACAGGGGGCGATACGAGCAGTACTTC. Protein product: CASSLDRGRYEQYF.

This clonotype has a count of ten or more. The chain joins TRBV15 to TRBJ2-5; the D is unclear. V was shortened by 0 bases and J by 6 bases, with 5 bases between the two germline ends. The CDR3 spans 12 residues. The germline V gene has CDR1 LNHNV and CDR2 YYDKDF (reference sequence). CDR3 DNA sequence: TGTGCCACCAGCAGAGACACTAAGACCCAGTACTTC. As protein: CATSRDTKTQYF.

The J gene is TRBJ1-6, the V gene TRBV27; D is possibly TRBD1 (6 bases). Trimming took 3 bases from V and 3 from J, leaving 18 bases between them. The CDR3 has 18 amino acids. The germline V gene has CDR1 MNHEY and CDR2 SMNVEV (reference sequence). The DNA of the CDR3 is TGTGCCAGCAGTTTGATCGGTTTTAGGGGGGTCTATAATTCACCCCTCCACTTT. It yields the protein CASSLIGFRGVYNSPLHF.

This clonotype was recorded many times. This chain connects TRBV5-1 to TRBJ2-1; no definite D call. The CDR3 has 13 amino acids. V gave up 4 bases and J gave up 2 bases, with 7 bases separating them. Germline lookup yields CDR1 SGHRS and CDR2 YFSETQ. This chain's CDR3 is CASSLTPYNEQFF. DNA for the CDR3: TGCGCCAGCAGCCTAACCCCCTACAATGAGCAGTTCTTC.

This clonotype was seen a handful of times. V is TRBV20-1 and J is TRBJ1-1; D ambiguous. With 3 bases removed from V and 4 bases from J, the gap between germline ends came to 9 bases. The CDR3 spans 12 residues. Germline values: CDR1 DFQATT, CDR2 SNEGSKA (reference sequence). The CDR3 loop is CSASRGPTEAFF. CDR3 DNA: TGCAGTGCTAGTCGTGGGCCCACTGAAGCTTTCTTT.

The table lists this clonotype with many counts. The CDR3, as DNA: TGCGCCAGCAGCCAAGACGGAATGTACCAAGAGACCCAGTACTTC. This codes for CASSQDGMYQETQYF. The J gene is TRBJ2-5, the V gene TRBV4-1; D remains ambiguous. Deletions cut 0 bases from V and 0 bases from J, with 8 bases between. The V gene's germline CDR1 is MGHRA and CDR2 YSYEKL. The CDR3 consists of 15 residues.

The chain combines TRBV20-1 with TRBJ2-2; the D call may be TRBD1 or TRBD2 (5 bases each). V was trimmed by 3 bases and J by 0 bases, leaving 11 bases between them. Germline V gene sequence: CDR1 DFQATT, CDR2 SNEGSKA (reference sequence). The CDR3 runs 15 residues. The CDR3: CSARRGGSNTGELFF. CDR3 bases: TGCAGTGCTAGGAGGGGCGGTTCGAACACCGGGGAGCTGTTTTTT.

This clonotype was seen only a few times. The rearrangement joins TRBV28 to TRBJ2-1; D gene unclear. Germline loops: CDR1 MDHEN, CDR2 SYDVKM. The CDR3 spans 14 residues. The V and J ends lost 6 bases and 0 bases respectively, with 9 bases between them. The CDR3 region is CASSSVGSYNEQFF. The CDR3 DNA reads TGTGCCAGCAGCTCCGTGGGCTCCTACAATGAGCAGTTCTTC.

This clonotype was found many times. The chain uses TRBV3-1 and TRBJ2-4, with a possible D match to TRBD2 (6 bases). V shed 0 bases and J shed 2 bases, with 14 bases lying between them. CDR1 and CDR2 (germline): LGHDT, YNNKEL (reference sequence). The CDR3 is 17 residues long. Here the CDR3 DNA reads TGTGCCAGCAGCCAAGAAGTGACTAGTTCGACCAAAAACATTCAGTACTTC. Translated, it gives CASSQEVTSSTKNIQYF.

This clonotype was detected ten times or more. The V call is TRBV6-2 or TRBV6-3, the J call TRBJ2-5, with D unresolved. This CDR3 comprises 11 residues. V shed 6 bases and J shed 9 bases, with 11 bases lying between them. CDR1 is MNHEY and CDR2 is SVGEGT in the germline V gene. CDR3 in amino acids: CASSLYGSQYF. CDR3 DNA: TGTGCCAGCAGCCTCTACGGGTCCCAGTACTTC.

The chain couples TRBV5-6 to TRBJ1-5; 9 bases are a match to TRBD1. Trimming took 0 bases from V and 6 from J; bases not matched to a gene: 4. This CDR3 spans 15 amino acids. Germline CDR1 and CDR2: SGHDT and YYEEEE. CDR3 residues: CASSLGTGAAQPQHF. Here the CDR3 DNA reads TGTGCCAGCAGCTTGGGGACAGGGGCGGCTCAGCCCCAGCATTTT. The whole variable domain, remainder taken from reference TRBV5-6 and TRBJ1-5, is DAGVTQSPTHLIKTRGQQVTLRCSPKSGHDTVSWYQQALGQGPQFIFQYYEEEERQRGNFPDRFSGHQFPNYSSELNVNALLLGDSALYLCASSLGTGAAQPQHFGDGTRLSIL.

Ten or more counts support this clonotype. The chain is built from TRBV7-2 and TRBJ2-7; 7 bases align to TRBD1. The germline gives CDR1 SGHTA, CDR2 FQGNSA. This CDR3 is 14 amino acids long. V lost 5 bases and J lost 5; bases outside the gene matches: 9. CDR3 DNA sequence: TGTGCCAGCAGCCCCGGACAGGCCTGGCACGAGCAGTACTTC. Its protein is CASSPGQAWHEQYF.

This clonotype was counted at least ten times. This chain's CDR3 is CASGLPGGEQYF. CDR3 DNA sequence: TGTGCCAGCGGCCTCCCTGGGGGCGAGCAGTACTTC. The chain recombines TRBV6-5 with TRBJ2-7; D may be TRBD1 or TRBD2 (5 bases each). The V gene's germline CDR1 is MNHEY and CDR2 SVGAGI. V was pared by 8 bases and J by 6 bases, with 14 bases between. The CDR3 is 12 residues long.

This clonotype was detected many times. The gene calls are TRBV7-2 and TRBJ2-7; 8 bases agree with TRBD2. The trim removed 7 bases at V and 0 bases at J, leaving 8 bases unmatched. The CDR3 totals 15 residues. Germline lookup yields CDR1 SGHTA and CDR2 FQGNSA. The CDR3 bases are TGTGCCAGCACCCACAGCGGGGGAAGCTCCTACGAGCAGTACTTC. Translating gives CASTHSGGSSYEQYF.

This rearrangement joins TRBV5-8 to TRBJ2-7; TRBD2 agrees at 12 bases. The CDR3 has 15 amino acids. CDR1 is SGHTS, CDR2 YDEGEE, per germline. The J segment lost 2 bases and the V segment lost 4 bases, leaving 4 bases of the junction unmatched. Here the CDR3 DNA reads TGTGCCAGCAGCGGGCCTAGCGGGGGGGCCTACGAGCAGTACTTC. It is translated as CASSGPSGGAYEQYF.

In its sample, this clonotype was seen once. The gene calls are TRBV2 and TRBJ2-5; no firm D call. Trimming shortened V by 8 bases and J by 5 bases, and 15 bases separated the two germline ends. The length of the CDR3 is 13 residues. Looked up from germline, CDR1 is SNHLY and CDR2 is FYNNEI. This CDR3 reads CASGVSVVETQYF. In DNA form, the CDR3 reads TGTGCCAGCGGTGTTTCAGTAGTTGAGACCCAGTACTTC.

The genes are TRBV4-3 and TRBJ2-1, with 9 bases matching TRBD1. Germline V CDR1 and CDR2: LGHNA, YSLEER. The CDR3 is 16 amino acids. Losses at the gene ends were 1 base for V and 9 bases for J; bases not matched to a gene: 10. CDR3 sequence: CASSQGTGQGQGEQFF. The CDR3 nucleotides read TGCGCCAGCAGCCAAGGTACGGGACAGGGTCAGGGTGAGCAGTTCTTC.

The table lists this clonotype with a few counts. V gene TRBV4-2 combines with J gene TRBJ2-6, with unresolved D. From germline, CDR1 is LGHNA and CDR2 YNFKEQ. Trimming removed 0 bases from V and 4 bases from J, with 10 bases in between. The CDR3 loop spans 16 amino acids. The CDR3 protein is CASSQEGGIGANVLTF. CDR3 DNA sequence: TGTGCCAGCAGCCAAGAAGGCGGTATCGGGGCCAACGTCCTGACTTTC.